These 11 T cell receptor beta chains were sequenced from one sample in a study of T cells in Graves' hyperthyroidism and ophthalmopathy. The source material, RNA transcripts, was used to amplify TCR beta CDR3 regions. HTBI primers were used for first-round RT-PCR of the TCR CDR3. One entry per CDR3 protein, called by TCRdb with MiXCR from the multiplex PCR reads. In the table there are more than 550,000 distinct CDR3 sequences, roughly 17% of which are singletons. The sample taken for sequencing was blood. All receptors derive from a man aged 50 to 60 with Graves' hyperthyroidism.

Only a few counts were recorded for this clonotype. The V call is TRBV6-2 or TRBV6-3, the J call TRBJ2-1; 7 bases fit TRBD2. In germline, CDR1 is MNHEY, CDR2 SVGEGT. The CDR3 is made up of 16 amino acids. J was trimmed by 6 bases and V by 5 bases; bases with no gene match: 13. The DNA of the CDR3 is TGTGCCAGCAGTGAACCGACTAGCTTGCGGCTCAATGAGCAGTTCTTC. Protein sequence: CASSEPTSLRLNEQFF.

This clonotype was observed many times. The V and J genes are TRBV2 and TRBJ2-7; D might be TRBD1 (6 bases). Germline V lookup: CDR1 SNHLY, CDR2 FYNNEI. This CDR3 spans 14 amino acids. The V end lost 7 bases, the J end lost 5 bases, and 18 bases lay between the germline ends. CDR3 coding DNA: TGTGCCAGCACGAGGGGGTCGGGCCTGGACGAGCAGTACTTC. It translates to CASTRGSGLDEQYF. The full variable domain, in which reference TRBV2 and TRBJ2-7 provide the parts outside the CDR3, is EPEVTQTPSHQVTQMGQEVILRCVPISNHLYFYWYRQILGQKVEFLVSFYNNEISEKSEIFDDQFSVERPDGSNFTLKIRSTKLEDSAMYFCASTRGSGLDEQYFGPGTRLTVT.

This clonotype was recorded at least ten times. The CDR3 DNA sequence: TGTGCCAGCAGTGAACGGACAGTTTATAATTCACCCCTCCACTTT. Translating gives CASSERTVYNSPLHF. The chain carries TRBV6-1 and TRBJ1-6, with D perhaps TRBD1 (6 bases). This CDR3 spans 15 amino acids. Per the germline V gene, CDR1 is MNHNS and CDR2 is SASEGT. Between the trimmed V and J ends, which lost 2 bases and 4 bases, there was a span of 9 bases.

This clonotype was picked up many times. This sequence joins TRBV7-3 and TRBJ2-3, with D unclear. CDR1 SGHTA and CDR2 FQGTGA come from the germline V gene. The V end was cut by 3 bases, the J end by 0 bases, with 13 bases between. The CDR3 sequence is 16 residues long. CDR3 bases: TGTGCCAGCAGCTTTGGTCAGTCCTCTAGCACAGATACGCAGTATTTT. Residues: CASSFGQSSSTDTQYF. The full variable domain, in which reference TRBV7-3 and TRBJ2-3 provide the parts outside the CDR3, is GAGVSQTPSNKVTEKGKYVELRCDPISGHTALYWYRQSLGQGPEFLIYFQGTGAADDSGLPNDRFFAVRPEGSVSTLKIQRTERGDSAVYLCASSFGQSSSTDTQYFGPGTRLTVL.

The chain couples TRBV15 to TRBJ2-2; 12 nucleotides line up with TRBD2. The CDR3 has 17 amino acids. The trim removed 1 base at V and 7 bases at J, leaving 7 bases unmatched. Germline V gives CDR1 LNHNV, CDR2 YYDKDF (reference sequence). The CDR3 sequence: CATSRGVLAGGDGELFF. CDR3 DNA: TGTGCCACCAGCAGAGGTGTACTAGCGGGAGGTGACGGGGAGCTGTTTTTT.

Ten or more counts support this clonotype. The chain employs TRBV3-1 and TRBJ2-5, with 7 bases fitting TRBD1. The V segment lost 4 bases and the J segment 2 bases; nucleotides outside the gene matches: 4. The CDR3 extends over 14 amino acids. The germline CDR1 and CDR2 sequences are LGHDT and YNNKEL (reference sequence). Here the CDR3 DNA reads TGTGCCAGCAGCCTACGACAGGGACAAGAGACCCAGTACTTC. The encoded protein is CASSLRQGQETQYF.

The table lists this clonotype with many counts. This chain joins TRBV15 and TRBJ1-5; D is unresolved. V lost 3 bases and J 0 bases, leaving 12 bases between the germline ends. Germline-derived CDR1 and CDR2 are LNHNV and YYDKDF (reference sequence). CDR3 length equals 16 residues. The CDR3 DNA is TGTGCCACCAGCAGGGATTGGGTCTATAGCAATCAGCCCCAGCATTTT. It codes for CATSRDWVYSNQPQHF.

The sample holds many counts of this clonotype. CDR3 coding DNA: TGTGCCAGCAGCCAAGAGGGGAACGAGCAGTACTTC. Amino acid sequence: CASSQEGNEQYF. The chain is built from TRBV3-1 and TRBJ2-7; the D is unclear. Trimming cost V 0 bases and J 5 bases, with 5 bases left between them. Germline V lookup: CDR1 LGHDT, CDR2 YNNKEL (reference sequence). The CDR3 is 12 amino acids.

In its sample, this clonotype was seen many times. The V call is TRBV11-2, the J call TRBJ2-3; 7 bases agree with TRBD1. The CDR3 contains 16 residues. V was clipped by 4 bases and J by 0 bases; unmatched bases: 7. CDR1 is SGHAT, CDR2 FQNNGV, per germline. The CDR3 loop is CASSYRDRASTDTQYF. CDR3 in DNA: TGTGCCAGCAGCTACCGGGACAGAGCTAGCACAGATACGCAGTATTTT. The full variable domain, with the rest looked up from reference TRBV11-2 and TRBJ2-3, is EAGVAQSPRYKIIEKRQSVAFWCNPISGHATLYWYQQILGQGPKLLIQFQNNGVVDDSQLPKDRFSAERLKGVDSTLKIQPAKLEDSAVYLCASSYRDRASTDTQYFGPGTRLTVL.

This clonotype was counted between two and nine times. V usage is TRBV6-1 and J usage is TRBJ1-6, with 10 nucleotides matching TRBD1. With V trimmed by 7 bases and J by 8 bases, 5 bases remained unmatched. Per germline, CDR1 MNHNS and CDR2 SASEGT. This CDR3 spans 14 amino acids. CDR3 sequence: CASTSTGGYSPLHF. The CDR3 DNA sequence: TGTGCCAGCACATCGACAGGGGGCTATTCACCCCTCCACTTT.

The chain couples TRBV5-1 to TRBJ2-3; possible D gene TRBD2, 6 bases. The CDR3 runs 13 residues. The ends were cut back, 5 bases at V and 0 bases at J, with 7 bases in the middle. The germline V gene encodes CDR1 SGHRS and CDR2 YFSETQ. The CDR3: CASRRGSTDTQYF. CDR3 sequence (DNA): TGCGCCAGCAGACGGGGGAGCACAGATACGCAGTATTTT.